This T cell receptor (beta chain) was recorded in a study of cytomegalovirus exposure and HLA in healthy donors. Study-level findings and limits: The classifier was said to identify cytomegalovirus status with high specificity and sensitivity. The finding came from a later analysis; first-cohort TCR clusters tended to co-occur in the 90 to 150 validation repertoires. CMV antigen specificity of a few CMV-associated chains was confirmed in vitro.

The assay was immunoSEQ multiplex PCR, and TCRdb's table has in-frame clones only and misses some. The table has around 150,000 clones, roughly nine tenths seen once. This clone was seen just once. The antigen remains unidentified. The sequenced material came from PBMCs. The source of this sequence is a young woman in good health and CMV-seronegative.

CDR3 DNA: TGCAGTGCTATTCAAGAGACCCAGTACTTC. It specifies CSAIQETQYF. The J gene is TRBJ2-5, the V gene TRBV20-1; no firm D call. Trimming cost V 4 bases and J 2 bases, with 2 bases left between them. The CDR3 contains 10 residues. Germline V gene sequence: CDR1 DFQATT, CDR2 SNEGSKA (reference sequence).